This T cell receptor beta chain appears in the sequencing data of a study of PD-1 blockade in classical Hodgkin lymphoma. Study-level results: Whereas CD4+ TCR diversity had risen significantly by C4D1, CD8+ TCR diversity had not.

This table comes from immunoSEQ multiplex PCR, and its TCRdb copy is limited to in-frame clones, with some not included. The sample has about 98,000 clones; approximately 92% are singletons. The CDR3 extends over 16 amino acids. CDR1 MNHNS and CDR2 SASEGT come from the germline V gene. V gave up 2 bases and J gave up 9 bases, with 22 bases separating them. Regarding this clone: Its target is unknown.

Brentuximab vedotin exposure varied, and every patient relapsed after autologous stem cell transplantation. The specimen comprised peripheral blood mononuclear cells (PBMCs), sampled at baseline. This TCR derives from a human donor with classical Hodgkin lymphoma. V and J are TRBV6-1 and TRBJ1-2; D is ambiguous. The CDR3 sequence: CASSERPGVGPSSYTF. The CDR3 coding sequence is TGTGCCAGCAGTGAAAGACCAGGAGTCGGGCCTTCTAGCTACACCTTC.